Detailed here is one TCR beta chain. Antigen: not known. Treatment denoted: approximately 18 received Ad26.COV2.S at low or high dose, single or two shots; roughly five received placebo; per-sample allocation not given. Samples came from day 63 after the first vaccine or placebo injection. TCRdb's copy holds only in-frame clones and misses some; the assay was immunoSEQ multiplex PCR. The table has 380,000 or so clones, about 88% seen once. Germline CDR1 and CDR2: SGHTA and FQGNSA. This CDR3 is 14 amino acids long. The junction had 2 bases not matched to a gene; V was cut back by 4 bases and J by 3 bases. This record comes from a study of Ad26.COV2.S vaccination and SARS-CoV-2 variants. General study results and limits: For non-spike TCRs, breadth in vaccine recipients resembled that in placebo recipients. The analyses of TCR breadth and depth may have understated the size of total T cell responses.

The receptor was derived from a person between 18 and 65 years old who received the Ad26.COV2.S COVID-19 vaccine or a placebo. The chain is built from TRBV7-2 and TRBJ1-5; 8 bases match TRBD1. Sequencing used peripheral blood, obtained in a trial of Ad26.COV2.S vaccine versus placebo. The CDR3 is CASSSTGVNQPQHF. CDR3 coding DNA: TGTGCCAGCAGCTCGACAGGGGTCAATCAGCCCCAGCATTTT. Together with reference TRBV7-2 and TRBJ1-5, the CDR3 gives the full variable domain: GAGVSQSPSNKVTEKGKDVELRCDPISGHTALYWYRQSLGQGLEFLIYFQGNSAPDKSGLPSDRFSAERTGGSVSTLTIQRTQQEDSAVYLCASSSTGVNQPQHFGDGTRLSIL.